The clone carrying this T cell receptor (beta chain) has at least ten counts. Construction of the TCR beta libraries employed iRepertoire HTBI primers in conjunction with Arm-PCR of CDR3 regions. TCRdb reprocessed the multiplex PCR reads with MiXCR, giving one entry per CDR3 protein. The sample contains hundreds of thousands of distinct CDR3 sequences, about 15% of which appear only once. The length of the CDR3 is 16 residues. Per the germline V gene, CDR1 is DFQATT and CDR2 is SNEGSKA (reference sequence). V lost 6 bases, J lost 6 bases, and 14 bases stayed unmatched. This entry is derived from a study of regulatory T cells in long-lasting Graves disease. As for time point: newly diagnosed GD, antithyroid drugs for less than 3 months. PBMC-derived RNA was used for the TCR library. These same data were also listed under a study on T cells in Graves' hyperthyroidism and ophthalmopathy. As that study records: HTBI primers were employed in a first-round RT-PCR of the TCR CDR3.

The chain couples TRBV20-1 to TRBJ2-3; 11 bases are a match to TRBD2. The sample in question was peripheral blood mononuclear cells (PBMCs), obtained at new diagnosis, from a patient treated with antithyroid drugs. This sequence originates from a woman in her 30s with Graves disease. The CDR3 DNA sequence: TGCAGTGCCCGCTCGGGACTAGCGGTTCTTCGGGATACGCAGTATTTT. This translates into CSARSGLAVLRDTQYF.